The clone carrying this T cell receptor beta chain was found a few times. Its antigen is still unknown. V shed 4 bases and J 5 bases; nucleotides not matched to a gene: 9. This CDR3 has 16 amino acids. The germline V gene encodes CDR1 KGHDR and CDR2 SFDVKD. The sample originates from a study of T cell repertoires in cytomegalovirus infection. The wider study: Evidence of both CMV infection and a matching HLA type came from public TCR beta signatures.

A single record per CDR3 protein comes from TCRdb applying MiXCR to the reads. The sample has under 250,000 distinct CDR3 sequences, 9% to 15% seen once. Points from the study as a whole: Clonotype analysis showed dominance of the ex vivo response by HLA-C-restricted CMV-specific TCR beta clonotypes. Carriers of CMV and the relevant HLA type were discriminated by public TCR beta frequency.

The chain recombines TRBV24-1 with TRBJ2-2; 7 nucleotides line up with TRBD2. The receptor was derived from a human donor in good health (CMV status not recorded). Some clones in this sample may be carry-over from other donors' samples. The sample comprised PBMCs. This CDR3 reads CATSDPWEGRTGELFF. CDR3 in DNA: TGTGCCACCAGTGACCCGTGGGAGGGTAGGACCGGGGAGCTGTTTTTT.